The clone carrying this TCR beta chain was found a few times. Its specificity is unknown. The data belong to a study of T cell repertoires in cytomegalovirus infection. Overall study: It was the public TCR beta signatures that indicated both CMV infection and matching HLA type.

General study results and limits: Summed frequency of shared TCR beta families picked out CMV carriers who also had the relevant HLA. CMV-specific TCR beta clonotypes restricted by HLA-C were the ones dominating the ex vivo response.

TCRdb re-called the reads through MiXCR, storing one row per CDR3 protein. In the table there are tens of thousands of distinct CDR3 sequences, 20% to 25% of which are singletons. The sequence was obtained from a human donor in good health (CMV status not recorded). Some clones in this sample may be carry-over from other donors' samples. The starting material was CD8+ T cells from cultured PBMCs, obtained from culture after CMV antigen stimulation.

CDR3 protein: CASSFRGRGDEQYF. For the CDR3, the DNA is TGTGCCAGCAGCTTTAGGGGTCGGGGGGACGAGCAGTACTTC. The gene calls are TRBV7-9 and TRBJ2-7; 7 nucleotides match TRBD2. Germline-derived CDR1 and CDR2 are SEHNR and FQNEAQ (reference sequence). The CDR3 is made up of 14 amino acids. V lost 3 bases and J lost 5; bases outside the gene matches: 7.